The clone carrying this T cell receptor (beta chain) turned up a few times. This entry comes from a study of cytomegalovirus exposure and HLA in healthy donors. Vbeta (60) and Jbeta (13) primers were used in the PCR. Repertoires were generated with immunoSEQ multiplex PCR, while TCRdb's copy carries only in-frame clones and drops some. This sample has about 92,000 clones; 65% to 85% occur once, and the top ten carry about 1.2%. The germline V gene encodes CDR1 MNHNS and CDR2 SASEGT. V dropped 8 bases and J dropped 3 bases, with 11 bases sitting between them. CDR3 length equals 13 residues. What was sequenced was PBMCs. The gene calls are TRBV6-1 and TRBJ2-4; D remains ambiguous. The receptor was isolated from a girl aged 2-10 years in good health and CMV-seropositive. This CDR3 reads CASHPTDKNIQYF. The DNA of the CDR3 is TGTGCCAGCCATCCGACTGACAAAAACATTCAGTACTTC.